This TCR beta chain appears in the sequencing data of a study of blood T cell repertoires in COVID-19. Study in general: Acute-phase and convalescent COVID-19 samples originated in the United States, Italy and Spain.

J gave up 6 bases and V 5 bases, and 4 bases lay outside the gene matches. The germline CDR1 and CDR2 sequences are WNHNN and SYGVQD (reference sequence). CDR3 length equals 14 residues. In the source study's methods: Researchers report that nucleated cell counts were estimated from reference gene primer amplification. Measured with immunoSEQ multiplex PCR; TCRdb has only the in-frame clones, and not every one. V, J and clone size reflect that table, while D and trimming were determined from the DNA. The sample carries around 340,000 clones, around 88% recorded once. This clone was observed a handful of times.

V usage is TRBV10-1 and J usage is TRBJ2-2, with 9 bases aligning to TRBD1. The receptor's source is a woman aged 55-75 years with COVID-19, enrolled during active disease. Sequencing was carried out using peripheral blood. The CDR3 DNA reads TGCGCCAGCAGTCGGGACAGGGTGGCCGGGGAGCTGTTTTTT. Translating gives CASSRDRVAGELFF.